These 10 T cell receptor beta chains were all obtained from the same sample, sequenced in a study of blood T cell repertoires in COVID-19. Only in-frame clones appear in the TCRdb table, and some are missing; sequencing was by immunoSEQ multiplex PCR. Of approximately 78,000 clones in the sample, roughly 86% were seen once. The sequenced material came from peripheral blood. The receptors come from a man over 45 with acute or convalescent COVID-19.

This clone was recorded a few times. This chain's CDR3 is CASSPGTGNNEQFF. CDR3 coding DNA: TGTGCCAGCAGTCCCGGGACAGGGAACAATGAGCAGTTCTTC. V and J are TRBV6-5 and TRBJ2-1; 9 positions match TRBD1. After removal of 5 bases from V and 5 bases from J, the junction contained 4 bases not matched to a gene. The CDR3 consists of 14 residues. Germline V gene sequence: CDR1 MNHEY, CDR2 SVGAGI.

The chain joins TRBV5-1 to TRBJ2-3, with 8 nucleotides matching TRBD2. Germline loops: CDR1 SGHRS, CDR2 YFSETQ. CDR3 length: 15 residues. The trim removed 4 bases at V and 0 bases at J, leaving 4 bases unmatched. The CDR3 sequence is CASSNSGVSTDTQYF. The CDR3 nucleotides read TGCGCCAGCAGCAATAGCGGGGTTAGCACAGATACGCAGTATTTT.

This chain uses TRBV10-2 with TRBJ2-3, with a weak D call TRBD1 (5 bases). The CDR3 contains 14 residues. CDR1 WSHSY and CDR2 SAAADI come from the germline V gene. Between the trimmed V and J ends, which lost 9 bases and 2 bases, there was a span of 15 bases. The DNA of the CDR3 is TGCGCCAGTAGAACAGGCCTTACCACAGATACGCAGTATTTT. This encodes CASRTGLTTDTQYF.

The chain joins TRBV11-2 to TRBJ2-3, with TRBD2 identical over 8 bases. This CDR3 spans 16 amino acids. Germline CDR1 and CDR2: SGHAT and FQNNGV. V lost 5 bases to trimming and J lost 2 bases; unmatched junction nucleotides: 9. The CDR3 reads CASSLLAGGATDTQYF. The CDR3 coding sequence is TGTGCCAGCAGCCTCCTGGCCGGGGGGGCCACAGATACGCAGTATTTT. The entire variable domain, with the rest obtained from reference TRBV11-2 and TRBJ2-3, is as follows: EAGVAQSPRYKIIEKRQSVAFWCNPISGHATLYWYQQILGQGPKLLIQFQNNGVVDDSQLPKDRFSAERLKGVDSTLKIQPAKLEDSAVYLCASSLLAGGATDTQYFGPGTRLTVL.

The chain combines TRBV5-8 with TRBJ1-1, with 10 positions matching TRBD1. The CDR3 sequence is 16 residues long. J gave up 5 bases and V 2 bases, and 9 bases lay outside the gene matches. Germline CDR1 reads SGHTS; CDR2 reads YDEGEE. CDR3 sequence reads: CASSFLAGQGKTEAFF. DNA for the CDR3: TGTGCCAGCAGCTTTCTCGCGGGACAGGGGAAAACTGAAGCTTTCTTT.

This clone has a handful of counts. CDR3 sequence reads: CASRGEGNTEAFF. In DNA form, the CDR3 reads TGTGCCAGCAGGGGCGAGGGAAACACTGAAGCTTTCTTT. The chain is built from TRBV2 and TRBJ1-1; D gene unclear. The germline V and J ends were trimmed by 6 bases and 2 bases, with 10 bases remaining between them. The CDR3 has 13 residues. Germline V gives CDR1 SNHLY, CDR2 FYNNEI.

This sequence joins TRBV3-1 (or the pseudogene TRBV3-2) and TRBJ1-2; the match to TRBD1 covers 10 bases. This CDR3 comprises 14 residues. V dropped 4 bases and J dropped 6; count of bases not matched to a gene: 5. Germline V lookup: CDR1 LGHDT, CDR2 YNNKEL (reference sequence). The DNA of the CDR3 is TGTGCCAGCAGCCTGGGACAGGGGAGTGATGGCTACACCTTC. The encoded protein is CASSLGQGSDGYTF.

V gene TRBV27 combines with J gene TRBJ1-6; D may be TRBD1 (5 bases). Trimming shortened V by 2 bases and J by 6 bases, and 5 bases separated the two germline ends. The CDR3 length is 13 residues. The germline V gene encodes CDR1 MNHEY and CDR2 SMNVEV (reference sequence). The CDR3, as DNA: TGTGCCAGCAGTTTAGACAGTAATTCACCCCTCCACTTT. Its protein product is CASSLDSNSPLHF.

This sequence joins TRBV5-1 and TRBJ2-5; 9 positions match TRBD2. The germline V gene encodes CDR1 SGHRS and CDR2 YFSETQ. The CDR3 has 15 amino acids. The junction had 1 base not matched to a gene; V was cut back by 0 bases and J by 1 base. As DNA, the CDR3 is TGCGCCAGCAGCTTGGCTAGCGGGGTCCAAGAGACCCAGTACTTC. Its translation: CASSLASGVQETQYF.

The genes are TRBV6-5 and TRBJ2-7; TRBD1 matches at 11 bases. CDR3 size: 15 residues. CDR1 is MNHEY, CDR2 SVGAGI, per germline. V dropped 4 bases and J dropped 0; count of bases not matched to a gene: 2. The DNA of the CDR3 is TGTGCCAGCAGTTCCGGGACAGGGGGCTCCTACGAGCAGTACTTC. Encoded protein: CASSSGTGGSYEQYF.